The 20 T cell receptor beta chains below were found in one sample sequenced in a study of blood T cell repertoires in COVID-19. The assay was immunoSEQ multiplex PCR, and TCRdb's table has in-frame clones only and misses some. The data hold fewer than 250,000 clones, with around nine tenths observed a single time. The sequenced sample was peripheral blood. Receptor source: a woman in her sixties or seventies who had recovered from COVID-19.

This sequence joins TRBV4-3 and TRBJ2-1, with 10 bases lining up with TRBD2. Germline V lookup: CDR1 LGHNA, CDR2 YSLEER. V was clipped by 1 base and J by 8 bases; unmatched bases: 11. This CDR3 comprises 17 residues. CDR3 in DNA: TGCGCCAGCAGCCAAGCTCTACTAGCGGGGAAACGGCATGAGCAGTTCTTC. Amino acid sequence: CASSQALLAGKRHEQFF.

This chain uses TRBV7-8 with TRBJ1-2, with 11 nucleotides matching TRBD1. V shed 3 bases, J shed 10 bases, and the junction held 7 bases outside the gene matches. The CDR3 spans 14 residues. The V gene's germline CDR1 is SGHVS and CDR2 FQNEAQ. CDR3 coding DNA: TGTGCCAGCAGCTTCTCGGGACAGGGGGTCTCCTACACCTTC. It specifies CASSFSGQGVSYTF.

DNA for the CDR3: TGTGCCAGCAGCCCAAGAGCTGGGGCCAACGTCCTGACTTTC. Its protein product is CASSPRAGANVLTF. The chain joins TRBV7-9 to TRBJ2-6; D is uncertain. The CDR3 is 14 amino acids. Looked up from germline, CDR1 is SEHNR and CDR2 is FQNEAQ (reference sequence). The ends were cut back, 5 bases at V and 2 bases at J, with 7 bases in the middle.

The chain combines TRBV19 with TRBJ1-2; D gene unclear. Per germline, CDR1 LNHDA and CDR2 SQIVND (reference sequence). The CDR3 length is 15 residues. V dropped 5 bases and J dropped 2 bases, with 15 bases sitting between them. The CDR3 sequence is CASSSRTRGNYGYTF. CDR3 nucleotide sequence: TGTGCCAGTAGTTCTAGGACGCGGGGAAACTATGGCTACACCTTC.

The chain uses TRBV11-3 and TRBJ2-1, with 9 bases that match TRBD2. This CDR3 region has 15 residues. Trimming removed 5 bases from V and 5 bases from J; junction bases left unmatched: 7. CDR1 and CDR2 from the germline V gene are SGHNT and YENEEA. The CDR3 DNA sequence: TGTGCCAGCAGCCCGCGACTAGCGGAACACAATGAGCAGTTCTTC. This codes for CASSPRLAEHNEQFF.

The chain combines TRBV6-2 or TRBV6-3 with TRBJ1-1, with 10 positions matching TRBD1. The V gene end was trimmed by 5 bases and the J gene end by 0 bases; junction bases not matched to a gene: 6. There are 16 residues in the CDR3. CDR1 and CDR2 (germline): MNHEY, SVGEGT. The CDR3 nucleotides are TGTGCCAGCAGTAGCCGGGACAGGGGAATGAACACTGAAGCTTTCTTT. This translates into CASSSRDRGMNTEAFF.

This sequence joins TRBV9 and TRBJ2-7; 8 positions agree with TRBD1. This CDR3 comprises 15 residues. Unmatched junction bases numbered 7, after V lost 2 bases and J lost 3 bases. Germline CDR1 reads SGDLS; CDR2 reads YYNGEE. CDR3 amino acids: CASSVSGTGVYEQYF. The CDR3 nucleotides read TGTGCCAGCAGCGTCTCCGGGACAGGAGTCTACGAGCAGTACTTC.

This chain links TRBV4-1 with TRBJ1-2, with TRBD1 matching over 7 bases. CDR3 size: 15 residues. Trimming cost V 0 bases and J 4 bases; bases outside gene matches: 5. Germline V gives CDR1 MGHRA, CDR2 YSYEKL. The CDR3 DNA sequence: TGCGCCAGCAGCCAAGAAACAGGGGAAACCTATGGCTACACCTTC. Protein sequence: CASSQETGETYGYTF.

This chain links TRBV12-3 or TRBV12-4 with TRBJ1-2, with 8 nucleotides matching TRBD1. The ends lost 11 bases at V and 7 bases at J; junction bases unmatched: 9. The CDR3 consists of 12 residues. The CDR3 is CASDRGRSGYTF. The CDR3 nucleotides are TGTGCCTCCGACAGGGGAAGAAGTGGCTACACCTTC.

The chain couples TRBV19 to TRBJ1-2; TRBD1 aligns across 8 bases. V lost 7 bases, J lost 2 bases, and 9 bases stayed unmatched. Germline CDR1 reads LNHDA; CDR2 reads SQIVND (reference sequence). The CDR3 covers 15 residues. The CDR3: CASMAGQGQNYGYTF. CDR3 bases: TGTGCCAGTATGGCTGGACAGGGACAAAACTATGGCTACACCTTC.

CDR3 residues: CASRPDRGNNEAFF. CDR3 bases: TGTGCCAGTAGACCCGACAGGGGGAATAATGAAGCTTTCTTT. V is TRBV19 and J is TRBJ1-1, with TRBD1 matching over 9 bases. This CDR3 contains 14 residues. CDR1 is LNHDA and CDR2 is SQIVND in the germline V gene (reference sequence). The V gene end was trimmed by 6 bases and the J gene end by 7 bases; junction bases not matched to a gene: 9.

The rearrangement uses TRBV5-4 and TRBJ2-1; the match to TRBD2 covers 10 bases. This CDR3 contains 12 residues. The V gene's germline CDR1 is SGHNT and CDR2 YYREEE (reference sequence). The ends lost 6 bases at V and 6 bases at J; junction bases unmatched: 0. The CDR3 region is CASTSGGNEQFF. In DNA form, the CDR3 reads TGTGCCAGCACTAGCGGGGGCAATGAGCAGTTCTTC.

This chain connects TRBV3-1 (or the pseudogene TRBV3-2) to TRBJ2-2; weak D call: TRBD1 (6 bases). This CDR3 spans 15 amino acids. Germline loops: CDR1 LGHDT, CDR2 YNNKEL (reference sequence). V was trimmed by 4 bases and J by 4 bases, leaving 13 bases between them. The CDR3 DNA reads as TGTGCCAGCAGCCGACTACAGGGTGGCACCGGGGAGCTGTTTTTT. This codes for CASSRLQGGTGELFF.

This sequence joins TRBV5-1 and TRBJ2-2; D unclear. V lost 6 bases and J lost 0, with 9 bases in between. CDR1 and CDR2 (germline): SGHRS, YFSETQ. The CDR3 is 14 residues long. The CDR3 reads CASMADTNTGELFF. The CDR3 DNA reads as TGCGCCAGCATGGCTGACACGAACACCGGGGAGCTGTTTTTT.

The chain is built from TRBV7-2 and TRBJ2-7; 9 positions match TRBD2. Trimming took 5 bases from V and 0 from J; bases not matched to a gene: 2. Germline V gives CDR1 SGHTA, CDR2 FQGNSA. This CDR3 spans 14 amino acids. The CDR3 sequence: CASSQAGGSYEQYF. The DNA of the CDR3 is TGTGCCAGCAGCCAAGCGGGGGGCTCCTACGAGCAGTACTTC.

The genes are TRBV2 and TRBJ1-3, with TRBD1 matching 8 bases. After removal of 6 bases from V and 2 bases from J, the junction contained 3 bases not matched to a gene. From germline, CDR1 is SNHLY and CDR2 FYNNEI. CDR3 length equals 14 residues. CDR3 loop: CASRDRVAGNTIYF. In DNA form, the CDR3 reads TGTGCCAGCAGGGACAGGGTTGCTGGAAACACCATATATTTT.

V gene TRBV5-1 combines with J gene TRBJ1-1; D unresolved. CDR1 is SGHRS, CDR2 YFSETQ, per germline. The CDR3 extends over 14 amino acids. V lost 0 bases, J lost 2 bases, and 8 bases lay in between. CDR3 residues: CASSLASSNTEAFF. CDR3 nucleotide sequence: TGCGCCAGCAGCTTGGCTTCGTCCAACACTGAAGCTTTCTTT.

This sequence joins TRBV4-3 and TRBJ1-2; D remains ambiguous. Trimming cost V 0 bases and J 4 bases, with 15 bases left between them. The CDR3 covers 16 residues. Germline assignment: CDR1 LGHNA and CDR2 YSLEER. This CDR3 is CASSQDSPGFGYGYTF. The CDR3 nucleotides read TGCGCCAGCAGCCAAGATTCCCCGGGGTTCGGCTATGGCTACACCTTC.

This clone was observed a handful of times. This chain's CDR3 is CAISEEENYGYTF. The CDR3 bases are TGTGCCATCAGTGAGGAAGAGAACTATGGCTACACCTTC. The rearrangement uses TRBV10-3 and TRBJ1-2; D call uncertain. The CDR3 loop spans 13 amino acids. Germline CDR1 and CDR2: ENHRY and SYGVKD. The V gene lost 2 bases and the J gene lost 2 bases, with 6 bases spanning the gap.

The chain is built from TRBV6-2 or TRBV6-3 and TRBJ1-1; the match to TRBD1 covers 7 bases. The CDR3 covers 13 residues. Trimming took 4 bases from V and 5 from J; bases not matched to a gene: 4. The germline V gene has CDR1 MNHEY and CDR2 SVGEGT. CDR3: CASSFRGRTEAFF. The CDR3 DNA sequence: TGTGCCAGCAGTTTCAGGGGGAGGACTGAAGCTTTCTTT.